Sequencing of this TCR beta chain was carried out in a study of T-cell memory formation after mild COVID-19. Study-level results: Shrinking CD4+ clones were chiefly CM and EM; CD8+ ones were chiefly EMRA.

The TCR alpha and TCR beta cDNA libraries, bearing sample barcodes and UMIs, were generated by 5'RACE using constant-segment primers. TCRdb passed the 5' RACE reads through MiXCR, listing each CDR3 protein once. The data show about 260,000 distinct CDR3 sequences, over 7% seen once. About this clonotype itself: What it binds is unknown. At one of its ends the junction is not consistent with the germline gene, which may arise from a read error.

The CDR3 spans 16 residues. Germline CDR1 reads SGHRS; CDR2 reads YFSETQ. The chain carries TRBV5-1 and TRBJ1-6; D not certain. This receptor was obtained from a man aged 18 to 29 who had mild COVID-19 (a few samples of this study predate the infection). Cell type and time point are not known. The sequencing input was PBMCs or a T cell subset sorted from them (not recorded which). CDR3 DNA: TGCGCCAGCAGCTGGACTGGGCCCGGCGATAACTCACCCCTCCACTTT. As protein: CASSWTGPGDNSPLHF.